A selection of T cell receptor beta chains follows, all from one sample in a study of CD8 T cells in ankylosing spondylitis. TCRdb fed the 5' RACE reads into MiXCR, producing one record per CDR3 protein. This table holds 700,000 to 850,000 distinct CDR3 sequences, 12% found once. The source material was blood, either unsorted or a sorted T cell fraction (not recorded which). These receptors were collected from a male donor with ankylosing spondylitis. Both conserved end residues are part of each CDR3. A D gene is named only where the DNA matches it firmly. Part of the rows lack a size; the others show once, few, many or a class for expanded clones.

TRBV19,-,TRBJ1-1,many,CASSMRVHTEAFF,TGTGCCAGTAGTATGAGGGTTCACACTGAAGCTTTCTTT
TRBV2,TRBD1,TRBJ2-2,few,CASKGTGGSRELFF,TGTGCCAGCAAGGGGACAGGGGGTTCCAGGGAGCTGTTTTTT
TRBV15,-,TRBJ1-5,-,CATSRDRQPQHF,TGTGCCACCAGCAGAGATAGGCAGCCCCAGCATTTT
TRBV5-1,TRBD2,TRBJ2-1,-,CASSWRRVAGADNEQFF,TGCGCCAGCAGCTGGCGCCGGGTAGCGGGGGCTGACAATGAGCAGTTCTTC
TRBV4-2,-,TRBJ2-1,-,CASSQEYGNEQFF,TGTGCCAGCAGCCAAGAGTACGGGAATGAGCAGTTCTTC
TRBV4-2,-,TRBJ2-2,few,CASSDEARTGELFF,TGTGCCAGCTCCGACGAGGCACGCACCGGGGAGCTGTTTTTT
TRBV20-1,-,TRBJ1-3,few,CSAFDRRSGNTIYF,TGCAGTGCTTTTGACAGGCGCTCTGGAAACACCATATATTTT
TRBV6-2/TRBV6-3,TRBD1,TRBJ1-1,few,CASRKTGATNTEAFF,TGTGCCAGCAGAAAAACAGGGGCCACGAACACTGAAGCTTTCTTT
TRBV5-1,TRBD1,TRBJ1-1,many,CASSSGQGSIKAFF,TGCGCCAGCAGCTCTGGACAGGGGAGCATCAAAGCTTTCTTT
TRBV20-1,-,TRBJ1-2,few,CSSWLNYGYTF,TGCAGCTCGTGGCTGAACTATGGCTACACCTTC
TRBV20-1,-,TRBJ2-7,-,CSARVTGEQYF,TGCAGTGCTAGAGTTACGGGCGAGCAGTACTTC
TRBV7-2,-,TRBJ2-5,-,CASSRGPIPQETQYF,TGTGCCAGCAGCCGCGGTCCCATTCCCCAAGAGACCCAGTACTTC
TRBV3-1,TRBD1,TRBJ2-7,few,CASSLPGQGATEQYF,TGTGCCAGCAGCCTTCCGGGACAGGGGGCTACCGAGCAGTACTTC
TRBV7-2,TRBD1,TRBJ2-2,few,CASSLQTGAPGELFF,TGTGCCAGCAGCTTACAGACAGGGGCTCCCGGGGAGCTGTTTTTT
TRBV7-8,TRBD1,TRBJ2-7,many,CASSRRDRPYEQYF,TGTGCCAGCAGCCGACGGGACAGACCTTACGAGCAGTACTTC
TRBV6-1,-,TRBJ1-5,-,CASSEGSQHF,TGTGCCAGCAGTGAAGGTTCCCAGCATTTT
TRBV6-1,-,TRBJ1-5,many,CASREGGLSYQPQHF,TGTGCCAGCAGGGAGGGGGGATTGAGTTATCAGCCCCAGCATTTT
TRBV3-1,-,TRBJ1-6,few,CASSHRGTVSPLHF,TGTGCCAGCAGCCATAGGGGGACCGTGTCACCCCTCCACTTT
TRBV4-1,TRBD1,TRBJ2-2,-,CASSPFWTGDITGELFF,TGCGCCAGCAGCCCCTTTTGGACAGGGGATATCACCGGGGAGCTGTTTTTT
TRBV6-1,-,TRBJ1-1,-,CASSEGTALRAFF,TGTGCCAGCAGTGAAGGGACGGCCCTTCGGGCTTTCTTT
TRBV11-1,-,TRBJ2-1,-,CASSLGKKGVISYNEQFF,TGTGCCAGCAGCTTAGGGAAAAAGGGTGTTATCTCCTACAATGAGCAGTTCTTC
TRBV10-3,TRBD1,TRBJ2-7,few,CAISGQGVSYEQYF,TGTGCCATCAGTGGACAGGGGGTATCCTACGAGCAGTACTTC
TRBV7-9,TRBD2,TRBJ2-2,-,CASSPPAGYTGELFF,TGTGCCAGCAGCCCACCAGCGGGGTACACCGGGGAGCTGTTTTTT
TRBV9,-,TRBJ2-3,-,CASTPRAGSDTQYF,TGTGCCAGCACTCCAAGGGCAGGGTCAGATACGCAGTATTTT
TRBV12-3/TRBV12-4,-,TRBJ2-6,-,CASSSQSSGANVLTF,TGTGCCAGCAGCTCTCAATCCTCTGGGGCCAACGTCCTGACTTTC
TRBV10-3,-,TRBJ2-5,many,CAISERTTTTQYF,TGTGCCATCAGTGAACGGACTACAACAACCCAGTACTTC
TRBV5-6,-,TRBJ2-5,-,CASSPGNWYQETQYF,TGTGCCAGCAGCCCTGGGAACTGGTACCAAGAGACCCAGTACTTC
TRBV6-1,-,TRBJ2-7,-,CASSEILGYEQYF,TGTGCCAGCAGTGAAATTCTAGGGTACGAGCAGTACTTC
TRBV6-1,TRBD2,TRBJ2-5,many,CASIPGLAGGETQYF,TGTGCCAGCATCCCGGGACTAGCGGGAGGGGAGACCCAGTACTTC
TRBV5-1,-,TRBJ1-2,-,CASSLAGTENYGYTF,TGCGCCAGCAGCTTGGCCGGGACCGAGAACTATGGCTACACCTTC
TRBV5-1,-,TRBJ1-1,-,CASSLYRTPGSTEAFF,TGCGCCAGCAGCTTGTATAGGACGCCGGGGAGCACTGAAGCTTTCTTT
TRBV5-5,-,TRBJ1-2,-,CASSPQLTQNYGYTF,TGTGCCAGCAGCCCTCAACTGACGCAAAACTATGGCTACACCTTC
TRBV7-8,-,TRBJ1-2,-,CASSLQAHPIYGYTF,TGTGCCAGCAGCCTCCAGGCCCACCCTATCTATGGCTACACCTTC
TRBV7-2,-,TRBJ2-3,-,CASSPRSVPADTQYF,TGTGCCAGCAGCCCTAGATCCGTTCCGGCAGATACGCAGTATTTT
TRBV20-1,-,TRBJ1-1,few,CSARATGSGTEAFF,TGCAGTGCTAGAGCCACGGGGTCGGGCACTGAAGCTTTCTTT